This TCR beta chain was retrieved from a study of cytomegalovirus exposure and HLA in healthy donors. Looked up from germline, CDR1 is LGHNT and CDR2 is FRNRAP. The CDR3 runs to 14 residues. V shed 2 bases and J shed 1 base, with 9 bases lying between them. A multiplex PCR was run with 60 Vbeta primers and 13 Jbeta primers. Profiled with immunoSEQ multiplex PCR; TCRdb holds only in-frame clones, not every one. The sample has 180,000 or so clones, 60% to 80% seen once. This clonotype was obtained from a man between 40 and 49 years old in good health and CMV-seronegative. The sequenced material came from PBMCs. The genes are TRBV12-5 and TRBJ2-7, with D unresolved. The CDR3 reads CASGLLGLSYEQYF. DNA for the CDR3: TGTGCTAGTGGTTTGCTGGGCTTATCCTACGAGCAGTACTTC. Filled out from reference TRBV12-5 and TRBJ2-7, the complete variable domain reads DARVTQTPRHKVTEMGQEVTMRCQPILGHNTVFWYRQTMMQGLELLAYFRNRAPLDDSGMPKDRFSAEMPDATLATLKIQPSEPRDSAVYFCASGLLGLSYEQYFGPGTRLTVT.